Below are 14 T cell receptor beta chains sequenced from a single sample in a study of beta chain features in type 1 diabetes. Overall study findings and caveats: Type 1 diabetes patients showed a moderate but significant shortening of TCRB CDR3s in all four CD4+ subsets.

Their antigens remain unidentified. As every portion of the isolated RNA was reverse transcribed, the sequencing read expressed TCRB transcripts. Libraries were prepared by immunoSEQ multiplex PCR; TCRdb keeps only in-frame clonotypes and omits some of them. The table lists under 300,000 clones, about 23% of them singletons. Source material: naive CD4+ T cells from blood. These receptors were collected from a woman aged 25 to 39 with type 1 diabetes.

The rearrangement links TRBV29-1 to TRBJ2-1, with 16 bases matching TRBD2. The V segment lost 7 bases and the J segment 9 bases; nucleotides outside the gene matches: 9. CDR3 length: 15 amino acids. CDR1 and CDR2 from the germline V gene are SQVTM and ANQGSEA. As DNA, the CDR3 is TGCAGCGGATCGGGACTAGCGGGAGGGCCCGGTGAGCAGTTCTTC. It encodes CSGSGLAGGPGEQFF.

As for this clone: Other DNA sequences in the sample encode the same CDR3. This rearrangement joins TRBV7-2 to TRBJ1-5; no firm D call. CDR1 and CDR2 (germline): SGHTA, FQGNSA. CDR3 length equals 14 residues. V dropped 1 base and J dropped 0 bases, with 4 bases sitting between them. The CDR3 coding sequence is TGTGCCAGCAGCTTAGACAGTAGCAATCAGCCCCAGCATTTT. Protein sequence: CASSLDSSNQPQHF.

This clone was found a few times. The J gene is TRBJ1-2, the V gene TRBV30; 7 bases match TRBD1. The CDR3 contains 12 residues. CDR1 is GTSNPN, CDR2 SVGIG, per germline (reference sequence). With 7 bases clipped from V and 5 bases from J, the junction kept 7 bases outside the gene matches. This chain's CDR3 is CAFMTGRYGYTF. The CDR3 bases are TGTGCCTTCATGACAGGGAGGTATGGCTACACCTTC.

The V and J genes are TRBV7-2 and TRBJ2-1; TRBD2 agrees at 10 bases. This CDR3 spans 17 amino acids. The trim removed 5 bases at V and 7 bases at J, leaving 14 bases unmatched. Germline assignment: CDR1 SGHTA and CDR2 FQGNSA. This CDR3 reads CASSPQVRASGSNEQFF. DNA for the CDR3: TGTGCCAGCAGCCCACAGGTCAGGGCTAGCGGGAGTAATGAGCAGTTCTTC.

This clone has a handful of counts. The V gene is TRBV27, the J gene TRBJ1-2, with D uncertain. Trimming pared 7 bases from V and 6 bases from J, leaving 21 bases between. The CDR3 extends over 15 amino acids. CDR1 and CDR2 (germline): MNHEY, SMNVEV (reference sequence). CDR3 protein: CASTPLEGSIDGYTF. The CDR3 DNA reads as TGTGCCAGCACCCCTTTGGAGGGTTCGATTGATGGCTACACCTTC.

The chain links TRBV6-6 to TRBJ1-1, with 8 nucleotides matching TRBD1. Germline V lookup: CDR1 MNHNY, CDR2 SVGAGI (reference sequence). The CDR3 covers 14 residues. V trimming: 6 bases; J trimming: 1 base; junction bases outside the gene matches: 4. In DNA, the CDR3 is TGTGCCAGCAGCACCGGGACAGGGAACACTGAAGCTTTCTTT. This sequence encodes CASSTGTGNTEAFF.

This chain uses TRBV9 with TRBJ2-2; D gene ambiguous. Germline CDR1 and CDR2: SGDLS and YYNGEE. The CDR3 is 12 residues long. V was clipped by 6 bases and J by 6 bases, with 9 bases between them. For the CDR3, the DNA is TGTGCCAGCACCAGCGAGGCCGGGGAGCTGTTTTTT. Translating it yields CASTSEAGELFF.

The gene calls are TRBV30 and TRBJ2-7; 7 nucleotides line up with TRBD1. The CDR3 has 14 amino acids. Per germline, CDR1 GTSNPN and CDR2 SVGIG (reference sequence). V lost 2 bases, J lost 1 base, and 5 bases stayed unmatched. This chain's CDR3 is CAWSPYRGSYEQYF. CDR3 sequence (DNA): TGTGCCTGGAGTCCCTACAGGGGATCCTACGAGCAGTACTTC.

The chain employs TRBV9 and TRBJ1-2; the D is unclear. CDR1 is SGDLS, CDR2 YYNGEE, per germline. The V gene lost 6 bases and the J gene lost 4 bases, with 16 bases spanning the gap. The length of the CDR3 is 14 residues. In DNA form, the CDR3 reads TGTGCCAGCACCGACGGAGGTTGGGGCTATGGCTACACCTTC. It is translated as CASTDGGWGYGYTF.

This clone showed up just a few times. This chain connects TRBV5-1 to TRBJ2-1, with TRBD2 matching 8 bases. This CDR3 is built from 16 residues. Germline loops: CDR1 SGHRS, CDR2 YFSETQ. J lost 5 bases, V lost 0 bases, and 7 bases had no gene match. The CDR3 region is CASSLVASGLHNEQFF. The CDR3 region has the DNA TGCGCCAGCAGCTTGGTGGCTAGCGGGCTTCACAATGAGCAGTTCTTC.

The genes are TRBV7-9 and TRBJ1-1, with 8 bases matching TRBD1. CDR1 SEHNR and CDR2 FQNEAQ come from the germline V gene (reference sequence). The CDR3 runs to 15 residues. With 1 base clipped from V and 4 bases from J, the junction kept 5 bases outside the gene matches. This CDR3 is CASSLDGQGGTEAFF. The CDR3 region has the DNA TGTGCCAGCAGCTTAGATGGACAGGGCGGCACTGAAGCTTTCTTT.

This clone was detected only a few times. J is TRBJ2-1 and V is TRBV7-8; TRBD2 aligns across 7 bases. Germline V CDR1 and CDR2: SGHVS, FQNEAQ. The CDR3 sequence is 13 residues long. The J segment lost 9 bases and the V segment lost 6 bases, leaving 8 bases of the junction unmatched. The DNA for the CDR3 is TGTGCCAGCAGTTACGGGACTACGAGTGAGCAGTTCTTC. This gives the protein CASSYGTTSEQFF.

The V and J genes are TRBV29-1 and TRBJ2-2, with TRBD2 matching over 8 bases. This CDR3 comprises 17 residues. From germline, CDR1 is SQVTM and CDR2 ANQGSEA. The ends lost 7 bases at V and 5 bases at J; junction bases unmatched: 18. The CDR3 region is CSAGGDYALGGTGELFF. CDR3 sequence (DNA): TGCAGCGCCGGGGGGGACTACGCTTTGGGGGGAACCGGGGAGCTGTTTTTT.

The chain has TRBV27 and TRBJ2-7; a possible D gene is TRBD1 (6 bases). The CDR3 length is 14 residues. Trimming pared 0 bases from V and 4 bases from J, leaving 10 bases between. The germline gives CDR1 MNHEY, CDR2 SMNVEV (reference sequence). The CDR3 loop reads CASSLSGAGYEQYF. CDR3 DNA sequence: TGTGCCAGCAGTTTATCGGGGGCTGGGTACGAGCAGTACTTC.